What follows are 15 T cell receptor beta chains derived from one specimen sequenced in a study of T cell responses to AZD1222 COVID-19 vaccine. Only in-frame clones appear in the TCRdb table, and some are missing; sequencing was by immunoSEQ multiplex PCR. The sample has fewer than 75,000 clones, about 93% seen once. The sequencing here drew on peripheral blood, taken 28 days after the second dose of the MenACWY control vaccine. These receptors all come from an adult who received the MenACWY meningococcal vaccine as a control.

The chain couples TRBV3-1 (or the pseudogene TRBV3-2) to TRBJ1-1; the D gene is possibly TRBD1 (5 bases). The CDR3 length is 13 residues. V lost 2 bases, J lost 7 bases, and 11 bases lay in between. Per germline, CDR1 LGHDT and CDR2 YNNKEL (reference sequence). CDR3 protein: CASSQRGGYEAFF. DNA of the CDR3: TGTGCCAGCAGCCAACGGGGCGGGTATGAAGCTTTCTTT.

This clone was seen just once. This rearrangement joins TRBV25-1 to TRBJ2-6; unclear D gene. Germline V gives CDR1 MGHDK, CDR2 SYGVNS. Trimming stripped 3 bases from V and 2 bases from J, with 8 bases between. The CDR3 runs 15 residues. The CDR3 sequence: CASSDSPAGANVLTF. As DNA, the CDR3 is TGTGCCAGCAGTGATTCCCCAGCTGGGGCCAACGTCCTGACTTTC.

This chain connects TRBV7-2 to TRBJ1-1; the D gene is possibly TRBD1 (5 bases). There are 13 residues in the CDR3. The germline V gene encodes CDR1 SGHTA and CDR2 FQGNSA. V lost 2 bases and J lost 10, with 14 bases in between. CDR3 nucleotide sequence: TGTGCCAGCAGCTTAATCGGGACCCCCGGAGCTTTCTTT. As protein: CASSLIGTPGAFF. Supplemented by reference TRBV7-2 and TRBJ1-1, the full variable domain reads GAGVSQSPSNKVTEKGKDVELRCDPISGHTALYWYRQSLGQGLEFLIYFQGNSAPDKSGLPSDRFSAERTGGSVSTLTIQRTQQEDSAVYLCASSLIGTPGAFFGQGTRLTVV.

The J gene is TRBJ2-7, the V gene TRBV13; D remains ambiguous. Trimming left V 10 bases short and J 0 bases short, with 13 bases between. The CDR3 runs to 13 residues. Germline V lookup: CDR1 PRHDT, CDR2 FYEKMQ (reference sequence). The DNA for the CDR3 is TGTGCCACTACGGACGGAAGCTCCTACGAGCAGTACTTC. Translated: CATTDGSSYEQYF.

This chain uses TRBV6-5 with TRBJ2-7, with D possibly being TRBD2 (5 bases). Trimming shortened V by 10 bases and J by 4 bases, and 17 bases separated the two germline ends. The CDR3 sequence is 13 residues long. Germline loops: CDR1 MNHEY, CDR2 SVGAGI. This CDR3 reads CATLTGNSYEQYF. CDR3 nucleotide sequence: TGTGCCACCCTTACGGGAAACTCATACGAGCAGTACTTC.

This chain uses TRBV6-4 with TRBJ1-2, with D hard to call. CDR1 is MRHNA and CDR2 is SNTAGT in the germline V gene. With 0 bases removed from V and 6 bases from J, the gap between germline ends came to 5 bases. The CDR3 has 12 amino acids. CDR3 nucleotides: TGTGCCAGCAGTGACTCGCGAAATGGCTACACCTTC. Its protein is CASSDSRNGYTF.

This clone qualifies as large. The chain recombines TRBV3-1 (or the pseudogene TRBV3-2) with TRBJ2-3, with 7 bases fitting TRBD1. V trimming: 3 bases; J trimming: 4 bases; junction bases outside the gene matches: 7. Germline V lookup: CDR1 LGHDT, CDR2 YNNKEL (reference sequence). This CDR3 has 15 amino acids. CDR3 in amino acids: CASSHRDSAPDTQYF. For the CDR3, the DNA is TGTGCCAGCAGCCATAGGGACAGCGCGCCAGATACGCAGTATTTT.

V and J are TRBV5-6 and TRBJ2-5; 13 positions match TRBD2. V was pared by 0 bases and J by 4 bases, with 0 bases of the junction left unmatched. CDR1 SGHDT and CDR2 YYEEEE come from the germline V gene. The length of the CDR3 is 15 residues. This chain's CDR3 is CASSLGTSGRETQYF. The CDR3 bases are TGTGCCAGCAGCTTGGGGACTAGCGGGAGAGAGACCCAGTACTTC. Full variable domain (missing parts from reference TRBV5-6 and TRBJ2-5): DAGVTQSPTHLIKTRGQQVTLRCSPKSGHDTVSWYQQALGQGPQFIFQYYEEEERQRGNFPDRFSGHQFPNYSSELNVNALLLGDSALYLCASSLGTSGRETQYFGPGTRLLVL.

The chain is built from TRBV6-2 or TRBV6-3 and TRBJ1-5; a possible D gene is TRBD1 (5 bases). This CDR3 spans 14 amino acids. Germline V gene data show CDR1 as MNHEY and CDR2 as SVGEGT. The V end lost 6 bases, the J end lost 7 bases, and 16 bases lay between the germline ends. This CDR3 reads CASSDAGNHQPQHF. The CDR3 region has the DNA TGTGCCAGCAGCGACGCAGGGAATCACCAGCCCCAGCATTTT.

The chain joins TRBV6-2 or TRBV6-3 to TRBJ1-1; no clear D gene. Deletions cut 0 bases from V and 7 bases from J, with 15 bases between. CDR1 and CDR2 from the germline V gene are MNHEY and SVGEGT. The CDR3 spans 15 residues. Written as DNA, the CDR3 is TGTGCCAGCAGTTACTCGAGAGAGGTGGGCTTTGAAGCTTTCTTT. As protein: CASSYSREVGFEAFF.

The genes are TRBV9 and TRBJ2-5, with 8 bases matching TRBD2. Germline trimming cut 2 bases from V and 4 bases from J; bases unmatched to any gene: 7. The CDR3 length is 15 residues. CDR1 and CDR2 from the germline V gene are SGDLS and YYNGEE. The CDR3 reads CASSVESGSGETQYF. The CDR3 DNA follows: TGTGCCAGCAGCGTCGAAAGCGGGAGTGGAGAGACCCAGTACTTC.

The V and J genes are TRBV6-4 and TRBJ2-7; TRBD2 matches at 10 bases. CDR3 length equals 15 residues. Losses at the gene ends were 3 bases for V and 1 base for J; bases not matched to a gene: 3. The germline V gene encodes CDR1 MRHNA and CDR2 SNTAGT. The CDR3 DNA sequence: TGTGCCAGCAGTGAACTAGCGGGACCTTCCTACGAGCAGTACTTC. It encodes CASSELAGPSYEQYF.

This sequence joins TRBV11-2 and TRBJ1-3; D perhaps matches TRBD1 (6 bases). V lost 6 bases and J lost 4, with 10 bases in between. The length of the CDR3 is 13 residues. CDR1 and CDR2 from the germline V gene are SGHAT and FQNNGV. The CDR3 region is CASRQGSGNTIYF. CDR3 in DNA: TGTGCCAGCAGACAGGGTTCGGGAAACACCATATATTTT.

This chain uses TRBV27 with TRBJ1-2; 7 bases map to TRBD1. Germline-derived CDR1 and CDR2 are MNHEY and SMNVEV (reference sequence). Trimming took 8 bases from V and 8 from J; bases not matched to a gene: 11. CDR3 length: 13 amino acids. CDR3 sequence (DNA): TGTGCCAGCGGGCTGAAGGGGGCGAGGGGCTACACCTTC. It translates to CASGLKGARGYTF.

A single count supports this clone. This chain uses TRBV28 with TRBJ2-2, with D possibly being TRBD1 (5 bases). The CDR3 is made up of 12 amino acids. V lost 3 bases to trimming and J lost 7 bases, with 6 bases between them. Germline CDR1 reads MDHEN; CDR2 reads SYDVKM. CDR3 bases: TGTGCCAGCAGTTTTAGGGGCGGGGAGCTGTTTTTT. This codes for CASSFRGGELFF. Looking up the rest from reference TRBV28 and TRBJ2-2 gives the full variable domain: DVKVTQSSRYLVKRTGEKVFLECVQDMDHENMFWYRQDPGLGLRLIYFSYDVKMKEKGDIPEGYSVSREKKERFSLILESASTNQTSMYLCASSFRGGELFFGEGSRLTVL.